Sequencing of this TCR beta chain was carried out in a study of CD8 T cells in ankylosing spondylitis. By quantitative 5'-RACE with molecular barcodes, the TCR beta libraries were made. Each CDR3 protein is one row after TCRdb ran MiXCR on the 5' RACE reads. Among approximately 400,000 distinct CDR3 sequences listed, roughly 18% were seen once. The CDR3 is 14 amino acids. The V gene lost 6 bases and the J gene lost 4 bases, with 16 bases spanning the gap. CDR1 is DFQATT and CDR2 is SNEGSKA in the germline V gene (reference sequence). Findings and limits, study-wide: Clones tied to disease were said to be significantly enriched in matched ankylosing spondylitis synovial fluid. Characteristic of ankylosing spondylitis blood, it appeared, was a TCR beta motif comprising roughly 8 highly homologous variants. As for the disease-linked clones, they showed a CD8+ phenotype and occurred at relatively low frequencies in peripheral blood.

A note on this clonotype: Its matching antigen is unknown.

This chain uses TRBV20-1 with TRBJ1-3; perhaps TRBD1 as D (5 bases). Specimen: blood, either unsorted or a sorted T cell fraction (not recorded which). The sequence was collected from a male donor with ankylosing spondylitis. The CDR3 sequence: CSAAAGTSGNTIYF. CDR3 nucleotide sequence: TGCAGTGCAGCCGCCGGGACGTCAGGAAACACCATATATTTT.